The table lists the clone carrying this TCR beta chain with a few counts. Its specificity is not known. This CDR3 is built from 14 residues. Deletions cut 8 bases from V and 7 bases from J, with 18 bases between. Germline-derived CDR1 and CDR2 are LNHDA and SQIVND (reference sequence). This record belongs to a study of cytomegalovirus exposure and HLA in healthy donors. Findings of the study overall: Productive rates of about 87% or about 30% were seen for most TCR beta V segments in an earlier analysis. A later analysis associated 16,000 or so TCR beta sequences with HLA alleles at a 0.05 false discovery rate. In a later analysis, most CMV-associated TCR beta chains appeared HLA-restricted. Based on reports, TCR beta sequences accurately predicted HLA-A and HLA-B alleles for most subjects.

Use of 60 Vbeta and 13 Jbeta primers characterized the PCR. Generated by immunoSEQ multiplex PCR, the TCRdb table keeps only in-frame clones and is missing some. The table lists roughly 150,000 clones, about 70% of them singletons. Source material: PBMCs. This receptor was obtained from a man under 40 in good health and CMV-seropositive. The rearrangement uses TRBV19 and TRBJ1-5, with a weak D call TRBD1 (6 bases). The CDR3 region is CASRGQKSPQPQHF. CDR3 coding DNA: TGTGCCAGTCGTGGACAGAAGTCGCCCCAGCCCCAGCATTTT.